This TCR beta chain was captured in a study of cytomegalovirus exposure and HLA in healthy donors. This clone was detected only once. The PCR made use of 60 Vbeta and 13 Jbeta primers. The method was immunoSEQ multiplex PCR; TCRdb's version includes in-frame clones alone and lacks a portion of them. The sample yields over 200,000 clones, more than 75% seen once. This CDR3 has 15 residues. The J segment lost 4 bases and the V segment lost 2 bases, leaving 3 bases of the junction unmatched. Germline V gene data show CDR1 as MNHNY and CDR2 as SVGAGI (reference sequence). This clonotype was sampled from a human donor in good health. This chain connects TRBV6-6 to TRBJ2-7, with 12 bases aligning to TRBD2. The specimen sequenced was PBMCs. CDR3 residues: CASSYLTSGRYEQYF. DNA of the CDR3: TGTGCCAGCAGTTACCTGACTAGCGGGAGATACGAGCAGTACTTC.